In this sample, the clone carrying this T cell receptor (beta chain) turned up once. What it recognizes is unknown. Germline values: CDR1 MDHEN, CDR2 SYDVKM. The CDR3 is made up of 17 amino acids. The V gene lost 8 bases and the J gene lost 5 bases, with 24 bases spanning the gap. These data are taken from a study of lymphopenia after photon versus proton radiotherapy. Study-wide points: After the lymphocyte nadir, photon-treated repertoires showed oligoclonal expansion, especially of CD8+ Temra cells.

The table came from immunoSEQ multiplex PCR; TCRdb's copy has only in-frame clones and leaves some out. The sample lists roughly 76,000 clones, 92% occurring once. The receptor comes from a woman aged 40 to 50 with cholangiocarcinoma. The chain is built from TRBV28 and TRBJ2-2; D possibly corresponds to TRBD2 (6 bases). The sample here was peripheral blood, taken from a patient treated with photon-based radiotherapy. Here the CDR3 DNA reads TGTGCCAGCGGACCCCAGGGACTCACATTACCAACCGGGGAGCTGTTTTTT. It translates to CASGPQGLTLPTGELFF.